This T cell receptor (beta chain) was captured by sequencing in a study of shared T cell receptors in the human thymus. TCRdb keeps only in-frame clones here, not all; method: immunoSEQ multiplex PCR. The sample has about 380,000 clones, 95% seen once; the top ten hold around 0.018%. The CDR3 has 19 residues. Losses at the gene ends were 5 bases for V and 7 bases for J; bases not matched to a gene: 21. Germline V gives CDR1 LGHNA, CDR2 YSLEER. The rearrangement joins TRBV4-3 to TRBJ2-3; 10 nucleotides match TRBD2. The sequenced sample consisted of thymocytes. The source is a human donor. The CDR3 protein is CASSKGYAETSGPSYTQYF. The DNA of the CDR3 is TGCGCCAGCAGCAAGGGGTACGCGGAGACTAGCGGGCCTTCTTATACGCAGTATTTT.